These T cell receptor beta chains were read from a single sample in a study of beta chain features in type 1 diabetes. Sequencing was performed with immunoSEQ multiplex PCR; in TCRdb, only in-frame clones are kept and a portion is missing. The sample has approximately 470,000 clones, 30% seen once. Sequencing was carried out using naive CD4+ T cells from blood. The receptors derive from a man aged 18 to 30 in good health. Each CDR3 is given with its conserved first and last residue. Each record gives: J gene, clone size, CDR3 length, D gene, V gene, CDR3 protein, CDR3 DNA. The D gene is left open where the match is weak. Expanded clones get a size class; other rows say once, few or many, or leave the size out.

>TRBJ2-3|NA|11|NA|TRBV12-5
CASGSSNTQYF
TGTGCTAGTGGTTCCTCCAATACGCAGTATTTT
>TRBJ1-2|NA|11|NA|TRBV20-1
CSAPSDYGYTF
TGCAGTGCTCCTTCAGATTATGGCTACACCTTC
>TRBJ1-4|NA|15|NA|TRBV7-9
CASSSDRGSNEKLFF
TGTGCCAGCAGCTCGGACCGAGGGTCTAATGAAAAACTGTTTTTT
>TRBJ1-4|few|14|NA|TRBV29-1
CSASGRTGAEKLFF
TGCAGCGCTTCGGGTCGGACGGGTGCCGAAAAACTGTTTTTT
>TRBJ2-1|NA|14|NA|TRBV9
CASSVENGYNEQFF
TGTGCCAGCAGCGTAGAAAACGGCTACAATGAGCAGTTCTTC
>TRBJ1-2|NA|14|NA|TRBV4-3
CASSQATDNYGYTF
TGCGCCAGCAGCCAAGCCACGGATAACTATGGCTACACCTTC
>TRBJ2-7|NA|17|NA|TRBV7-2
CASSLDGGALISYEQYF
TGTGCCAGCAGCTTAGATGGCGGGGCCCTTATCTCCTACGAGCAGTACTTC
>TRBJ2-7|NA|15|TRBD2|TRBV6-5
CASSNRLAGGYEQYF
TGTGCCAGCAGTAATCGGCTAGCGGGAGGGTACGAGCAGTACTTC
>TRBJ2-7|NA|15|TRBD1|TRBV4-1
CASSQEGTGTYEQYF
TGCGCCAGCAGCCAAGAGGGGACAGGGACGTACGAGCAGTACTTC
>TRBJ2-7|few|18|TRBD2|TRBV7-2
CASSLPTGYAGGQDEQYF
TGTGCCAGCAGCTTACCGACCGGGTATGCGGGAGGGCAAGACGAGCAGTACTTC
>TRBJ1-1|few|13|NA|TRBV2
CASTAELNTEAFF
TGTGCCAGCACCGCGGAATTGAACACTGAAGCTTTCTTT
>TRBJ1-2|NA|15|NA|TRBV28
CASSYNPGQNYGYTF
TGTGCCAGCAGTTATAACCCGGGACAAAACTATGGCTACACCTTC
>TRBJ2-1|few|18|TRBD2|TRBV25-1
CASSPRLAGGSRYNEQFF
TGTGCCAGCAGCCCGCGGCTAGCGGGAGGGTCTCGGTACAATGAGCAGTTCTTC
>TRBJ2-1|NA|14|NA|TRBV5-1
CASSLEGTYNEQFF
TGCGCCAGCAGCTTGGAGGGGACCTACAATGAGCAGTTCTTC
>TRBJ2-5|NA|19|TRBD2|TRBV7-9
CASSLKAGPLAGEGETQYF
TGTGCCAGCAGCTTAAAAGCGGGTCCACTAGCGGGAGAAGGGGAGACCCAGTACTTC
>TRBJ1-5|few|13|NA|TRBV6-6
CASSSRRGEPQHF
TGTGCCAGCAGCTCTCGCCGGGGGGAGCCCCAGCATTTT
>TRBJ2-2|NA|15|TRBD1|TRBV6-4
CASRDWTGGDGELFF
TGTGCCAGCAGAGACTGGACAGGGGGCGACGGGGAGCTGTTTTTT
>TRBJ1-1|few|15|NA|TRBV30
CAWKRQGRVNTEAFF
TGTGCCTGGAAACGGCAGGGAAGAGTGAACACTGAAGCTTTCTTT
>TRBJ2-7|few|14|NA|TRBV29-1
CSVGPSSEAYEQYF
TGCAGCGTTGGACCGTCTAGCGAGGCCTACGAGCAGTACTTC
>TRBJ1-1|NA|13|NA|TRBV29-1
CSASLSSGTEAFF
TGCAGCGCGAGTCTCTCGTCGGGTACTGAAGCTTTCTTT
>TRBJ2-1|NA|15|TRBD2|TRBV29-1
CSVEGLADSYNEQFF
TGCAGCGTTGAAGGGCTAGCGGATTCCTACAATGAGCAGTTCTTC
>TRBJ2-7|NA|15|NA|TRBV30
CAWTSTGTPVGEQYF
TGTGCCTGGACCTCCACCGGGACACCGGTTGGGGAGCAGTACTTC
>TRBJ2-1|NA|13|NA|TRBV21-1
CASSNREMGEQFF
TGTGCCAGCAGCAATCGGGAGATGGGTGAGCAGTTCTTC
>TRBJ2-3|few|14|TRBD2|TRBV19
CASSVSGRTDTQYF
TGTGCCAGTAGTGTTAGCGGGAGGACAGATACGCAGTATTTT
>TRBJ2-7|few|13|TRBD1|TRBV30
CACQKGATYEQYF
TGTGCCTGCCAAAAGGGGGCAACCTACGAGCAGTACTTC
>TRBJ2-7|NA|14|NA|TRBV30
CACATGLLGYEQYF
TGTGCCTGTGCGACTGGACTCTTGGGGTACGAGCAGTACTTC
>TRBJ2-7|NA|13|TRBD2|TRBV6-5
CASSYGRAGEQYF
TGTGCCAGCAGTTACGGGAGGGCAGGCGAGCAGTACTTC
>TRBJ2-3|NA|17|TRBD2|TRBV27
CASSPGSSGRWGDTQYF
TGTGCCAGCAGTCCTGGGAGTAGCGGGAGATGGGGAGATACGCAGTATTTT
>TRBJ1-1|NA|13|NA|TRBV7-9
CASSATARAEAFF
TGTGCCAGCAGCGCTACAGCGAGGGCTGAAGCTTTCTTT
>TRBJ2-7|few|15|TRBD1|TRBV5-4
CASSLDRTGAYEQYF
TGTGCCAGCAGCTTGGACAGGACAGGGGCTTACGAGCAGTACTTC
>TRBJ1-2|NA|15|NA|TRBV4-3
CASSQDLGRDYGYTF
TGCGCCAGCAGCCAAGATTTGGGCAGGGACTATGGCTACACCTTC
>TRBJ1-4|NA|10|NA|TRBV29-1
CSAGVDRLFF
TGCAGCGCTGGCGTGGACAGACTGTTTTTT
>TRBJ2-3|few|11|NA|TRBV30
CAWSLKDTQYF
TGTGCCTGGAGTCTTAAAGATACGCAGTATTTT
>TRBJ2-2|few|16|TRBD1|TRBV5-4
CASSLGGTGNTGELFF
TGTGCCAGCTCCTTAGGCGGGACAGGGAACACCGGGGAGCTGTTTTTT
>TRBJ1-1|few|13|NA|TRBV29-1
CSVKDRLNTEAFF
TGCAGCGTTAAGGACAGACTGAACACTGAAGCTTTCTTT
>TRBJ1-2|few|15|TRBD1|TRBV29-1
CSVFDQTGGLYGYTF
TGCAGCGTTTTCGACCAGACAGGGGGCCTCTATGGCTACACCTTC
>TRBJ1-2|NA|17|TRBD1|TRBV7-9
CASSLELGTDPNYGYTF
TGTGCCAGCAGCTTAGAACTCGGGACAGATCCTAACTATGGCTACACCTTC
>TRBJ2-1|NA|13|NA|TRBV11-2
CASSSSVYNEQFF
TGTGCCAGCAGCTCGAGCGTCTACAATGAGCAGTTCTTC
>TRBJ2-1|few|14|NA|TRBV5-6
CASSFWQGHNEQFF
TGTGCCAGCAGCTTTTGGCAGGGCCACAATGAGCAGTTCTTC
>TRBJ2-3|few|16|TRBD2|TRBV15
CATSRDLRGGTDTQYF
TGTGCCACCAGCAGAGATTTGCGGGGGGGCACAGATACGCAGTATTTT
>TRBJ1-2|few|14|NA|TRBV7-9
CASSPKEGGYGYTF
TGTGCCAGCAGCCCGAAGGAGGGTGGCTATGGCTACACCTTC
>TRBJ2-7|few|15|TRBD2|TRBV11-3
CASSLEAGAFHEQYF
TGTGCCAGCAGCTTAGAAGCGGGAGCTTTCCACGAGCAGTACTTC
>TRBJ2-1|NA|14|TRBD2|TRBV7-9
CASSSGLAGSEQFF
TGTGCCAGCAGCTCGGGACTAGCGGGAAGTGAGCAGTTCTTC
>TRBJ2-1|NA|15|TRBD2|TRBV5-1
CASSSGTSVIDEQFF
TGCGCCAGCAGTTCCGGGACTAGCGTGATCGATGAGCAGTTCTTC
>TRBJ2-7|NA|15|NA|TRBV30
CAWSVRRGHSYEQYF
TGTGCCTGGAGTGTTCGGAGGGGGCATTCCTACGAGCAGTACTTC
>TRBJ2-3|few|18|TRBD2|TRBV9
CASSVTPTSGVSTDTQYF
TGTGCCAGCAGCGTGACCCCCACTAGCGGTGTTAGCACAGATACGCAGTATTTT
>TRBJ2-7|NA|15|NA|TRBV7-2
CASSPWTEGSYEQYF
TGTGCCAGCAGCCCTTGGACTGAGGGTTCCTACGAGCAGTACTTC
>TRBJ2-7|few|15|NA|TRBV5-1
CASSLDPSLAYEQYF
TGCGCCAGCAGCTTGGATCCTAGCTTGGCCTACGAGCAGTACTTC
>TRBJ1-2|NA|15|NA|TRBV7-3
CASSPMPAQNYGYTF
TGTGCCAGCAGCCCCATGCCAGCTCAGAACTATGGCTACACCTTC
>TRBJ2-7|few|12|NA|TRBV7-2
CASSLALGEQYF
TGTGCCAGCAGCTTAGCGTTGGGCGAGCAGTACTTC
>TRBJ2-3|few|13|NA|TRBV29-1
CSVSGTLSDTQYF
TGCAGCGTGAGTGGGACTCTCTCAGATACGCAGTATTTT
>TRBJ2-7|few|11|NA|TRBV20-1
CSARQGHEQYF
TGCAGTGCTAGACAGGGCCACGAGCAGTACTTC
>TRBJ2-6|few|15|NA|TRBV19
CASSIDSSGANVLTF
TGTGCCAGTAGTATAGACAGCTCTGGGGCCAACGTCCTGACTTTC
>TRBJ1-3|NA|15|NA|TRBV25-1
CASSEYTHSGNTIYF
TGTGCCAGCAGTGAATACACGCACTCTGGAAACACCATATATTTT
>TRBJ2-5|NA|13|NA|TRBV25-1
CASSGRVVETQYF
TGTGCCAGCAGTGGCAGGGTTGTCGAGACCCAGTACTTC
>TRBJ2-3|NA|15|NA|TRBV4-2
CASSQDTRSTDTQYF
TGTGCCAGCAGCCAAGACACCAGGAGCACAGATACGCAGTATTTT
>TRBJ1-1|NA|13|NA|TRBV10-3
CAIRRERGTEAFF
TGTGCCATCAGACGGGAGCGCGGAACTGAAGCTTTCTTT
>TRBJ2-3|NA|14|NA|TRBV7-2
CASSWGLGTDTQYF
TGTGCCAGCAGCTGGGGACTGGGCACAGATACGCAGTATTTT
>TRBJ2-3|NA|11|NA|TRBV30
CAWSSGNTQYF
TGTGCCTGGAGTTCGGGGAATACGCAGTATTTT